What follows describes a single T cell receptor beta chain. Antigen specificity is unknown. There are 16 residues in the CDR3. The germline V gene encodes CDR1 SGHDT and CDR2 YYEEEE. V shed 4 bases and J 0 bases; nucleotides not matched to a gene: 7. The data derive from a study of T cell repertoires in cytomegalovirus infection. The wider study: Indications of both CMV infection and matching HLA type were provided by public TCR beta signatures. Findings and limits, study-wide: CMV-specific TCR beta clonotypes restricted by HLA-C were the ones dominating the ex vivo response.

MiXCR, run by TCRdb on the reads, gives a single entry per CDR3 protein. The table includes approximately 500,000 distinct CDR3 sequences, 15% to 20% detected once. This TCR was sampled from a human donor in good health (CMV status not recorded). Some clones in this sample may be carry-over from other donors' samples. The source material was CD8+ T cells from PBMCs. V gene TRBV5-6 combines with J gene TRBJ1-5; TRBD1 matches at 7 bases. This CDR3 reads CASSAGQAYSNQPQHF. CDR3 DNA: TGTGCCAGCAGCGCCGGACAGGCCTATAGCAATCAGCCCCAGCATTTT.